This entry lists 13 T cell receptor beta chains sequenced from one sample in a study of shared clonotypes between healthy human individuals. Sequencing used immunoSEQ multiplex PCR; TCRdb keeps in-frame clones, though not all of them. The sample has roughly 2 million clones; nearly 97% are singletons. Specimen: naive CD4+ T cells sorted from blood. As for subset: CD45RA+ positively selected. These receptors all stem from a man aged 18 to 30 in good health.

The chain has TRBV28 and TRBJ2-7, with D possibly TRBD2 on 6 matching bases. The CDR3 covers 16 residues. V was clipped by 1 base and J by 2 bases, with 15 bases between them. Germline assignment: CDR1 MDHEN and CDR2 SYDVKM. DNA for the CDR3: TGTGCCAGCAGTTTATCTGGTGGGGGGAACACCTACGAGCAGTACTTC. Translation gives CASSLSGGGNTYEQYF.

The CDR3 coding sequence is TGCGCCAGCAGTGGGGACAGGGGGCTTACCGGGGAGCTGTTTTTT. It specifies CASSGDRGLTGELFF. The genes are TRBV5-1 and TRBJ2-2; 12 bases align to TRBD1. Germline values: CDR1 SGHRS, CDR2 YFSETQ. The CDR3 covers 15 residues. V gave up 5 bases and J gave up 5 bases; unmatched junction bases: 4.

As DNA, the CDR3 is TGTGCCAGCAGTTACGAGGGAACGGGGCGCGGCTACACCTTC. Protein: CASSYEGTGRGYTF. The rearrangement links TRBV6-6 to TRBJ1-2; perhaps TRBD1 as D (5 bases). The germline V gene has CDR1 MNHNY and CDR2 SVGAGI (reference sequence). This CDR3 region has 14 residues. Trimming pared 2 bases from V and 8 bases from J, leaving 15 bases between.

The chain couples TRBV6-5 to TRBJ2-3, with TRBD2 matching 9 bases. The trim removed 5 bases at V and 5 bases at J, leaving 8 bases unmatched. CDR1 is MNHEY and CDR2 is SVGAGI in the germline V gene. This CDR3 contains 15 residues. CDR3 sequence: CASSGGTSRVDTQYF. Here the CDR3 DNA reads TGTGCCAGCAGTGGCGGGACTAGCCGGGTAGATACGCAGTATTTT.

The rearrangement joins TRBV2 to TRBJ2-1; 8 bases align to TRBD1. The CDR3 length is 15 residues. V was pared by 3 bases and J by 5 bases, with 6 bases of the junction left unmatched. Germline lookup yields CDR1 SNHLY and CDR2 FYNNEI. This CDR3 reads CASSDRGQVNNEQFF. DNA for the CDR3: TGTGCCAGCAGTGATCGGGGACAGGTAAACAATGAGCAGTTCTTC.

The chain carries TRBV14 and TRBJ2-7, with 7 bases aligning to TRBD1. V gave up 3 bases and J gave up 7 bases; unmatched junction bases: 12. Germline CDR1 is SGHDN and CDR2 is FVKESK. This CDR3 contains 15 residues. CDR3 in DNA: TGTGCCAGCAGCCAGCTACAGGGGCCTCTTGGGGAGCAGTACTTC. It translates to CASSQLQGPLGEQYF. The full variable domain, with the rest looked up from reference TRBV14 and TRBJ2-7, is EAGVTQFPSHSVIEKGQTVTLRCDPISGHDNLYWYRRVMGKEIKFLLHFVKESKQDESGMPNNRFLAERTGGTYSTLKVQPAELEDSGVYFCASSQLQGPLGEQYFGPGTRLTVT.

This chain links TRBV25-1 with TRBJ1-4; tentative D call: TRBD1 (5 bases). Germline V gene lookup returns CDR1 MGHDK and CDR2 SYGVNS. This CDR3 contains 14 residues. V was cut by 7 bases and J by 3 bases, with 12 bases left in between. CDR3 sequence (DNA): TGTGCCAGCATGGACGGGGCAGCTAATGAAAAACTGTTTTTT. It yields the protein CASMDGAANEKLFF.

Concerning this clone itself: The identical CDR3 is also encoded by other nucleotide sequences in the sample. V and J are TRBV7-9 and TRBJ2-2; D not resolved. The CDR3 runs 13 residues. The germline V gene has CDR1 SEHNR and CDR2 FQNEAQ (reference sequence). The V end lost 5 bases, the J end lost 2 bases, and 6 bases lay between the germline ends. CDR3 bases: TGTGCCAGCAGCAGCTCCAACACCGGGGAGCTGTTTTTT. Translating it yields CASSSSNTGELFF.

This clone showed up just once. V gene TRBV7-8 combines with J gene TRBJ2-7, with D unclear. This CDR3 region has 15 residues. V was shortened by 1 base and J by 5 bases, with 15 bases between the two germline ends. The V gene's germline CDR1 is SGHVS and CDR2 FQNEAQ. CDR3 coding DNA: TGTGCCAGCAGCTTAGAATCGGCAGGTAGGGACGAGCAGTACTTC. Amino acids: CASSLESAGRDEQYF. Drawing the rest from reference TRBV7-8 and TRBJ2-7, the complete variable domain is GAGVSQSPRYKVAKRGQDVALRCDPISGHVSLFWYQQALGQGPEFLTYFQNEAQLDKSGLPSDRFFAERPEGSVSTLKIQRTQQEDSAVYLCASSLESAGRDEQYFGPGTRLTVT.

The chain joins TRBV7-3 to TRBJ2-1; possible D gene TRBD1, 5 bases. V shed 5 bases and J shed 4 bases, with 15 bases lying between them. The CDR3 length is 15 residues. CDR1 and CDR2 from the germline V gene are SGHTA and FQGTGA. The CDR3 is CASSREGAAYNEQFF. In DNA form, the CDR3 reads TGTGCCAGCAGCCGCGAAGGGGCGGCTTACAATGAGCAGTTCTTC.

Comment on this clone: One junction end does not reproduce the germline sequence, and a read error may be involved. This CDR3 is also generated by other DNA sequences in the sample. The chain employs TRBV7-9 and TRBJ1-1; no clear D gene. Germline-derived CDR1 and CDR2 are SEHNR and FQNEAQ (reference sequence). This CDR3 comprises 13 residues. CDR3 protein: CASSLLSGTEAFF. CDR3 sequence (DNA): TGTGCTAGCAGCTTATTGTCGGGCACTGAAGCTTTCTTT.

The genes are TRBV5-6 and TRBJ1-3, with TRBD1 matching over 9 bases. This CDR3 comprises 17 residues. Germline-derived CDR1 and CDR2 are SGHDT and YYEEEE. V dropped 2 bases and J dropped 3; count of bases not matched to a gene: 9. The CDR3 nucleotides read TGTGCCAGCAGCTTTGGCGGGACAGGGCTCTATGGAAACACCATATATTTT. It codes for CASSFGGTGLYGNTIYF.

This clone was picked up one time. The rearrangement joins TRBV6-6 to TRBJ1-3; D is perhaps TRBD1 (5 bases). Germline lookup yields CDR1 MNHNY and CDR2 SVGAGI (reference sequence). Trimming shortened V by 5 bases and J by 0 bases, and 11 bases separated the two germline ends. The CDR3 is 15 amino acids. The CDR3 region is CASSAQQDSGNTIYF. The CDR3 DNA follows: TGTGCCAGCAGTGCCCAACAGGACTCTGGAAACACCATATATTTT.